The T cell receptor (beta chain) described here comes from a study of cytomegalovirus exposure and HLA in healthy donors. Findings and caveats of the study: Later examination showed HLA-associated TCR beta chains had greater clonal expansion than equally common others. It was likely that a cluster of highly shared sequence variants was a sequencing artifact.

Points on this clone: What it binds is not known.

The germline gives CDR1 LNHDA, CDR2 SQIVND (reference sequence). V was trimmed by 3 bases and J by 4 bases, leaving 15 bases between them. The CDR3 has 15 residues. The PCR used 60 Vbeta and 13 Jbeta primers. The assay was immunoSEQ multiplex PCR, and TCRdb's table has in-frame clones only and misses some. Of about 130,000 clones listed, 65% to 75% are singletons. This clonotype was obtained from a middle-aged man in good health and CMV-seropositive. The sample consisted of PBMCs. This chain connects TRBV19 to TRBJ2-5; possibly TRBD1 for D (5 bases). The CDR3 DNA is TGTGCCAGTAGTATTCAGGGTGGTGTGCGAGAGACCCAGTACTTC. Its protein is CASSIQGGVRETQYF.